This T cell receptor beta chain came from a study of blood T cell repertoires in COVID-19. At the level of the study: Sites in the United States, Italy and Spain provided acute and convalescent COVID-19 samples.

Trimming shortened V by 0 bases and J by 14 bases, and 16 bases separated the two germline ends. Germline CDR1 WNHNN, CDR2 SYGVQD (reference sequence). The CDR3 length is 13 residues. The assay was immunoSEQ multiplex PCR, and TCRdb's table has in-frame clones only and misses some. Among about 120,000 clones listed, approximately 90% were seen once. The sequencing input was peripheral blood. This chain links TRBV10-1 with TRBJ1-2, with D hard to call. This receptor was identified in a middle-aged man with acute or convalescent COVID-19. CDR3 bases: TGCGCCAGCAGTGAGTCGATTATGGGCCGGAGGACCTTC. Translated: CASSESIMGRRTF.